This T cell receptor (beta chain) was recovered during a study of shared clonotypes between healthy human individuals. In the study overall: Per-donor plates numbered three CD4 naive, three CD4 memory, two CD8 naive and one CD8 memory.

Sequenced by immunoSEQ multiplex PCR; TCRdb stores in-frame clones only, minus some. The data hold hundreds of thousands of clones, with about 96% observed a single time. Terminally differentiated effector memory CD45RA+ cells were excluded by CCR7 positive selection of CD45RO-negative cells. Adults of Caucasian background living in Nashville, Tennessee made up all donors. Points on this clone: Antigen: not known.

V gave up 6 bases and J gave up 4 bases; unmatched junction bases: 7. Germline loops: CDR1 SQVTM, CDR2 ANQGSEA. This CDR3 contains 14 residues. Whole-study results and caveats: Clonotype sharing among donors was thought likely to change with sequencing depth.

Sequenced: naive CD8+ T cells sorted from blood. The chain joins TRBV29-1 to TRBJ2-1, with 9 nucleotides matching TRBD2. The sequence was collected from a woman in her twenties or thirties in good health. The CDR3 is CSVGSGRTYNEQFF. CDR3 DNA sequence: TGCAGCGTGGGAAGCGGGAGGACGTACAATGAGCAGTTCTTC.